This TCR beta chain was obtained from a study of T cells in Graves' hyperthyroidism and ophthalmopathy. Amplification yielded TCR beta CDR3 regions, with RNA transcripts as the source. With the HTBI primer set, the TCR CDR3 went through a first round of RT-PCR. Each CDR3 protein is one row after TCRdb ran MiXCR on the multiplex PCR reads. Here the sample spans about 200,000 distinct CDR3 sequences, 15% to 20% being singletons. Germline V CDR1 and CDR2: KGHSH, LQKENI. There are 13 residues in the CDR3. Deletions cut 2 bases from V and 9 bases from J, with 8 bases between. General observations from the study: Ophthalmopathy was told apart from stable hyperthyroidism by a 13 V-J model. Among thyroid clonotypes expanded above 0.001, most also appeared in blood.

Ten or more counts support this clonotype. As yet, its antigen is unknown. This chain joins TRBV18 and TRBJ1-6, with a weak D call TRBD1 (5 bases). The sequence derives from a man aged 35 to 55 with Graves' hyperthyroidism. The sample was blood. CDR3 DNA sequence: TGTGCCAGCTCACCAGGGACGTTTTCACCCCTCCACTTT. Amino acids: CASSPGTFSPLHF.